This T cell receptor beta chain appears in the sequencing data of a study of blood T cell repertoires in COVID-19. Study information: The United States, Italy and Spain were the sources of the acute and convalescent COVID-19 samples. Sample material is recorded as cDNA or gDNA derived from T cells, B-cell-depleted T cells, or PBMCs.

Germline V gives CDR1 MGHRA, CDR2 YSYEKL. The CDR3 spans 15 residues. V dropped 5 bases and J dropped 1; count of bases not matched to a gene: 6. Clones were sequenced by immunoSEQ multiplex PCR, and TCRdb holds only the in-frame ones, with some missing. This sample has some 140,000 clones, with about 80% found just once. The J gene is TRBJ2-5, the V gene TRBV4-1; 8 positions match TRBD2. Sequenced: peripheral blood. This receptor was obtained from a woman aged 60 to 75 with acute or convalescent COVID-19. This chain's CDR3 is CASSDPTSGQETQYF. As DNA, the CDR3 is TGCGCCAGCAGCGACCCTACTAGCGGCCAAGAGACCCAGTACTTC.